Presented here are 29 T cell receptor beta chains from one specimen sequenced in a study of shared clonotypes between healthy human individuals. This table comes from immunoSEQ multiplex PCR, and its TCRdb copy is limited to in-frame clones, with some not included. The sample consists of some 1.4 million clones, roughly 96% of them appearing once. Sequenced: naive CD4+ T cells sorted from blood. As to subset: CD45RA+ positively selected. The receptors shown here come from a man younger than 45 in good health.

V and J are TRBV27 and TRBJ1-2, with no clear D. V dropped 8 bases and J dropped 5 bases, with 15 bases sitting between them. The germline gives CDR1 MNHEY, CDR2 SMNVEV (reference sequence). The CDR3 totals 13 residues. In DNA, the CDR3 is TGTGCCAGCGGATCTCGAACAGAGTATGGCTACACCTTC. It translates to CASGSRTEYGYTF.

J is TRBJ2-1 and V is TRBV5-4; 11 nucleotides line up with TRBD2. CDR1 SGHNT and CDR2 YYREEE come from the germline V gene (reference sequence). This CDR3 has 17 residues. The V segment lost 3 bases and the J segment 2 bases; nucleotides outside the gene matches: 7. DNA of the CDR3: TGTGCCAGCAGCTCGCCTAGCGGGAGGAAGACCTACAATGAGCAGTTCTTC. Translated: CASSSPSGRKTYNEQFF. The variable domain in full, with the rest retrieved from reference TRBV5-4 and TRBJ2-1, is ETGVTQSPTHLIKTRGQQVTLRCSSQSGHNTVSWYQQALGQGPQFIFQYYREEENGRGNFPPRFSGLQFPNYSSELNVNALELDDSALYLCASSSPSGRKTYNEQFFGPGTRLTVL.

V and J are TRBV2 and TRBJ1-5, with TRBD1 as a possible D gene (5 bases). There are 13 residues in the CDR3. Looked up from germline, CDR1 is SNHLY and CDR2 is FYNNEI. The V end lost 9 bases, the J end lost 6 bases, and 15 bases lay between the germline ends. CDR3 residues: CASRRDSGQPQHF. The CDR3, as DNA: TGTGCCAGTCGCCGGGACTCCGGTCAGCCCCAGCATTTT.

The chain is built from TRBV27 and TRBJ2-1; a possible D gene is TRBD1 (6 bases). The ends were cut back, 5 bases at V and 4 bases at J, with 18 bases in the middle. The CDR3 contains 16 residues. Germline loops: CDR1 MNHEY, CDR2 SMNVEV (reference sequence). The CDR3 reads CASSPPGTRRYNEQFF. Written as DNA, the CDR3 is TGTGCCAGCAGTCCCCCCGGGACACGCAGATACAATGAGCAGTTCTTC.

As to this clone: This sample also contains other DNA sequences that code for the same CDR3. This sequence joins TRBV14 and TRBJ2-3, with D uncertain. CDR3 length equals 11 residues. V dropped 3 bases and J dropped 4 bases, with 2 bases sitting between them. CDR1 SGHDN and CDR2 FVKESK come from the germline V gene. CDR3 loop: CASSHSDTQYF. CDR3 nucleotide sequence: TGTGCCAGCAGCCACTCAGATACGCAGTATTTT.

Points on this clone: Other DNA variants within this sample encode the same CDR3. The V call is TRBV5-1, the J call TRBJ2-1; 8 nucleotides agree with TRBD1. Germline assignment: CDR1 SGHRS and CDR2 YFSETQ. The CDR3 length is 13 residues. With V trimmed by 4 bases and J by 6 bases, 3 bases remained unmatched. This chain's CDR3 is CASSPGQGNEQFF. Written as DNA, the CDR3 is TGCGCCAGCAGCCCTGGACAGGGCAATGAGCAGTTCTTC.

This chain uses TRBV18 with TRBJ2-1; TRBD2 agrees at 9 bases. There are 14 residues in the CDR3. Germline CDR1 and CDR2: KGHSH and LQKENI. V dropped 3 bases and J dropped 7; count of bases not matched to a gene: 4. CDR3 coding DNA: TGTGCCAGCTCACCTAGCGGGAGCCGTAATGAGCAGTTCTTC. Translating gives CASSPSGSRNEQFF.

V usage is TRBV27 and J usage is TRBJ1-1; tentatively, D is TRBD1 (5 bases). The germline V and J ends were trimmed by 6 bases and 1 base, with 9 bases remaining between them. CDR3 size: 13 residues. The germline gives CDR1 MNHEY, CDR2 SMNVEV (reference sequence). The CDR3 nucleotides read TGTGCCAGCAGCCGGACACAGAACACTGAAGCTTTCTTT. Amino acids: CASSRTQNTEAFF.

The chain recombines TRBV4-1 with TRBJ2-6; TRBD1 might be the D (6 bases). CDR3 length: 18 residues. In germline, CDR1 is MGHRA, CDR2 YSYEKL. Trimming pared 0 bases from V and 0 bases from J, leaving 12 bases between. CDR3 sequence reads: CASSQEVTGHSGANVLTF. The CDR3 region has the DNA TGCGCCAGCAGCCAAGAGGTGACAGGCCACTCTGGGGCCAACGTCCTGACTTTC.

The J gene is TRBJ2-7, the V gene TRBV11-2; TRBD2 matches at 7 bases. The CDR3 runs to 15 residues. J was trimmed by 4 bases and V by 4 bases; bases with no gene match: 10. Per germline, CDR1 SGHAT and CDR2 FQNNGV. In DNA, the CDR3 is TGTGCCAGCAGCTCACAGGCGGGAGTGTTGTACGAGCAGTACTTC. Protein: CASSSQAGVLYEQYF.

Details on this clone: Other DNA sequences within the sample encode an identical CDR3. The CDR3 sequence: CASSLEGDTQYF. The CDR3 nucleotides are TGTGCCAGCAGCTTGGAGGGTGATACGCAGTATTTT. V gene TRBV5-4 combines with J gene TRBJ2-3; D not resolved. Germline CDR1 and CDR2: SGHNT and YYREEE (reference sequence). The CDR3 runs 12 residues. V lost 0 bases and J lost 6, with 5 bases in between.

The chain couples TRBV5-1 to TRBJ2-5; 9 nucleotides match TRBD2. The CDR3 runs to 17 residues. Trimming cost V 1 base and J 5 bases; bases outside gene matches: 12. Germline CDR1 SGHRS, CDR2 YFSETQ. CDR3 amino acids: CASSLFLAGGPGETQYF. CDR3 DNA sequence: TGCGCCAGCAGCTTGTTTCTCGCGGGAGGGCCTGGGGAGACCCAGTACTTC.

CDR3 nucleotides: TGTGCCAGCAGCTTGGGGGGTCATTCACCCCTACAAGAGACCCAGTACTTC. This gives the protein CASSLGGHSPLQETQYF. This chain joins TRBV5-4 and TRBJ2-5; no clear D gene. The V gene lost 0 bases and the J gene lost 2 bases, with 17 bases spanning the gap. This CDR3 has 17 residues. The germline CDR1 and CDR2 sequences are SGHNT and YYREEE (reference sequence). The full variable domain, rest sourced from reference TRBV5-4 and TRBJ2-5, is ETGVTQSPTHLIKTRGQQVTLRCSSQSGHNTVSWYQQALGQGPQFIFQYYREEENGRGNFPPRFSGLQFPNYSSELNVNALELDDSALYLCASSLGGHSPLQETQYFGPGTRLLVL.

The chain carries TRBV29-1 and TRBJ2-7; TRBD1 agrees at 9 bases. This CDR3 is 13 amino acids long. Looked up from germline, CDR1 is SQVTM and CDR2 is ANQGSEA. The ends lost 3 bases at V and 6 bases at J; junction bases unmatched: 6. CDR3 sequence: CSVEGTGRAEQYF. The DNA of the CDR3 is TGCAGCGTTGAGGGGACAGGGAGGGCCGAGCAGTACTTC.

V gene TRBV7-9 combines with J gene TRBJ2-7; D ambiguous. Germline V gives CDR1 SEHNR, CDR2 FQNEAQ (reference sequence). The CDR3 loop spans 13 amino acids. Trimming took 4 bases from V and 2 from J, leaving 9 bases between them. The CDR3 DNA is TGTGCCAGCAGCTACTCCGGAACCTACGAGCAGTACTTC. Translation gives CASSYSGTYEQYF. Full variable domain (outside the CDR3, taken from reference TRBV7-9 and TRBJ2-7): DTGVSQNPRHKITKRGQNVTFRCDPISEHNRLYWYRQTLGQGPEFLTYFQNEAQLEKSRLLSDRFSAERPKGSFSTLEIQRTEQGDSAMYLCASSYSGTYEQYFGPGTRLTVT.

A word on this clone: Other nucleotide sequences from this sample produce the same CDR3. This chain uses TRBV6-5 with TRBJ1-5, with a weak D call TRBD1 (5 bases). V gave up 2 bases and J gave up 4 bases, with 9 bases separating them. CDR1 MNHEY and CDR2 SVGAGI come from the germline V gene. This CDR3 region has 14 residues. CDR3 DNA sequence: TGTGCCAGCAGTTACGGCCAGGGTAATCAGCCCCAGCATTTT. Its translation is CASSYGQGNQPQHF.

V usage is TRBV27 and J usage is TRBJ1-1, with no clear D. This CDR3 is built from 15 residues. The germline V gene encodes CDR1 MNHEY and CDR2 SMNVEV (reference sequence). Between the trimmed V and J ends, which lost 5 bases and 2 bases, there was a span of 15 bases. CDR3 DNA sequence: TGTGCCAGCAGTCAAATCCTCAGTCGTAACACTGAAGCTTTCTTT. It translates to CASSQILSRNTEAFF.

V and J are TRBV11-2 and TRBJ1-2; D not resolved. The CDR3 is 15 residues long. The V gene's germline CDR1 is SGHAT and CDR2 FQNNGV. V lost 5 bases to trimming and J lost 5 bases, with 18 bases between them. Here the CDR3 DNA reads TGTGCCAGCAGCCCCGGGCGGGTTTTGGGGTATGGCTACACCTTC. Translating it yields CASSPGRVLGYGYTF.

This chain connects TRBV5-1 to TRBJ2-1; 7 bases are shared with TRBD2. The ends lost 4 bases at V and 5 bases at J; junction bases unmatched: 6. Germline lookup yields CDR1 SGHRS and CDR2 YFSETQ. The CDR3 runs 14 residues. The chain's CDR3 is CASSVGTINNEQFF. CDR3 coding DNA: TGCGCCAGCAGCGTCGGGACTATTAACAATGAGCAGTTCTTC.

The sample holds a few counts of this clone. This CDR3 is CASKMRDTEAFF. CDR3 in DNA: TGTGCCAGCAAAATGAGGGACACTGAAGCTTTCTTT. The chain recombines TRBV2 with TRBJ1-1; D is unclear. V lost 7 bases, J lost 3 bases, and 9 bases lay in between. The CDR3 extends over 12 amino acids. Per germline, CDR1 SNHLY and CDR2 FYNNEI.

The gene calls are TRBV6-6 and TRBJ2-7; D perhaps matches TRBD1 (6 bases). In germline, CDR1 is MNHNY, CDR2 SVGAGI (reference sequence). This CDR3 is 13 amino acids long. V was pared by 6 bases and J by 2 bases, with 11 bases between. CDR3 sequence (DNA): TGTGCCAGCAGAGACAGGTTCGCCTACGAGCAGTACTTC. This sequence encodes CASRDRFAYEQYF.

This clone has just one count. This sequence joins TRBV27 and TRBJ1-2, with 8 nucleotides matching TRBD1. Germline lookup yields CDR1 MNHEY and CDR2 SMNVEV (reference sequence). V was clipped by 6 bases and J by 0 bases; unmatched bases: 9. This CDR3 contains 16 residues. CDR3 in DNA: TGTGCCAGCAGGGTGGACAGGGCCGGTTCTAACTATGGCTACACCTTC. Residues: CASRVDRAGSNYGYTF.

The chain is built from TRBV6-1 and TRBJ2-1, with a tentative D call TRBD1 (6 bases). Germline V lookup: CDR1 MNHNS, CDR2 SASEGT. Trimming left V 10 bases short and J 4 bases short, with 20 bases between. CDR3 length: 15 amino acids. The DNA of the CDR3 is TGTGCCACCCGCCCTTGGGAAGGGGGATACAATGAGCAGTTCTTC. Its protein is CATRPWEGGYNEQFF.

The CDR3 region is CASSLEVGSSVGYTF. In DNA, the CDR3 is TGTGCCAGCAGCTTGGAAGTAGGGAGCTCGGTTGGCTACACCTTC. The chain joins TRBV5-5 to TRBJ1-2; no definite D call. In germline, CDR1 is SGHKS, CDR2 YYEKEE (reference sequence). Trimming removed 0 bases from V and 7 bases from J, with 16 bases in between. The CDR3 length is 15 residues.

V gene TRBV19 combines with J gene TRBJ1-2; TRBD1 matches at 8 bases. The CDR3 spans 15 residues. Trimming cost V 2 bases and J 3 bases; bases outside gene matches: 5. Germline V gene lookup returns CDR1 LNHDA and CDR2 SQIVND (reference sequence). DNA for the CDR3: TGTGCCAGTAGTATATTTGCAGGGGGCTACTATGGCTACACCTTC. This gives the protein CASSIFAGGYYGYTF.

V gene TRBV5-4 combines with J gene TRBJ2-2; the D is unclear. The length of the CDR3 is 15 residues. Trimming stripped 4 bases from V and 1 base from J, with 11 bases between. Germline assignment: CDR1 SGHNT and CDR2 YYREEE (reference sequence). CDR3 amino acids: CASSVAGENTGELFF. DNA for the CDR3: TGTGCCAGCAGCGTAGCCGGAGAGAACACCGGGGAGCTGTTTTTT. Based on the CDR3 plus reference TRBV5-4 and TRBJ2-2, the full variable domain is ETGVTQSPTHLIKTRGQQVTLRCSSQSGHNTVSWYQQALGQGPQFIFQYYREEENGRGNFPPRFSGLQFPNYSSELNVNALELDDSALYLCASSVAGENTGELFFGEGSRLTVL.

This chain joins TRBV6-6 and TRBJ2-7; 11 nucleotides align to TRBD2. Losses at the gene ends were 6 bases for V and 7 bases for J; bases not matched to a gene: 11. CDR1 and CDR2 (germline): MNHNY, SVGAGI (reference sequence). The CDR3 loop spans 15 amino acids. The CDR3 DNA reads as TGTGCCAGCAGCACCCGGGGACTAGCGGTTCGTGAGCAGTACTTC. It translates to CASSTRGLAVREQYF.

V and J are TRBV29-1 and TRBJ2-7, with a possible D match to TRBD1 (5 bases). The CDR3 consists of 12 residues. Germline loops: CDR1 SQVTM, CDR2 ANQGSEA. Between the trimmed V and J ends, which lost 7 bases and 0 bases, there was a span of 10 bases. The CDR3 coding sequence is TGCAGCGGAACAGGTCCCTCCTACGAGCAGTACTTC. This encodes CSGTGPSYEQYF.

This chain's CDR3 is CASSLELRTFSYNEQFF. The CDR3 nucleotides read TGTGCCAGCAGCTTAGAACTACGGACATTCTCCTACAATGAGCAGTTCTTC. The chain carries TRBV7-6 and TRBJ2-1; D perhaps matches TRBD1 (5 bases). The CDR3 extends over 17 amino acids. Per the germline V gene, CDR1 is SGHVS and CDR2 is FNYEAQ. The ends were cut back, 1 base at V and 0 bases at J, with 13 bases in the middle.